This T cell receptor beta chain was found in a study of technical replicates of blood from a handful of donors. The V and J ends lost 4 bases and 2 bases respectively, with 13 bases between them. CDR1 is SGHNT, CDR2 YYREEE, per germline (reference sequence). This CDR3 is built from 14 residues. This clone came up once. Repertoires were generated with immunoSEQ multiplex PCR, while TCRdb's copy carries only in-frame clones and drops some. The sample includes roughly 60,000 clones, 86% of them seen just once. The sequence came from a human donor in good health. Some clones in this sample may be carry-over from other donors' samples. The gene calls are TRBV5-4 and TRBJ2-7, with a weak D call TRBD2 (6 bases). What was sequenced was PBMCs. In DNA, the CDR3 is TGTGCCAGCAGCCCCGGGGGATGGGCCTACGAGCAGTACTTC. Encoded protein: CASSPGGWAYEQYF.